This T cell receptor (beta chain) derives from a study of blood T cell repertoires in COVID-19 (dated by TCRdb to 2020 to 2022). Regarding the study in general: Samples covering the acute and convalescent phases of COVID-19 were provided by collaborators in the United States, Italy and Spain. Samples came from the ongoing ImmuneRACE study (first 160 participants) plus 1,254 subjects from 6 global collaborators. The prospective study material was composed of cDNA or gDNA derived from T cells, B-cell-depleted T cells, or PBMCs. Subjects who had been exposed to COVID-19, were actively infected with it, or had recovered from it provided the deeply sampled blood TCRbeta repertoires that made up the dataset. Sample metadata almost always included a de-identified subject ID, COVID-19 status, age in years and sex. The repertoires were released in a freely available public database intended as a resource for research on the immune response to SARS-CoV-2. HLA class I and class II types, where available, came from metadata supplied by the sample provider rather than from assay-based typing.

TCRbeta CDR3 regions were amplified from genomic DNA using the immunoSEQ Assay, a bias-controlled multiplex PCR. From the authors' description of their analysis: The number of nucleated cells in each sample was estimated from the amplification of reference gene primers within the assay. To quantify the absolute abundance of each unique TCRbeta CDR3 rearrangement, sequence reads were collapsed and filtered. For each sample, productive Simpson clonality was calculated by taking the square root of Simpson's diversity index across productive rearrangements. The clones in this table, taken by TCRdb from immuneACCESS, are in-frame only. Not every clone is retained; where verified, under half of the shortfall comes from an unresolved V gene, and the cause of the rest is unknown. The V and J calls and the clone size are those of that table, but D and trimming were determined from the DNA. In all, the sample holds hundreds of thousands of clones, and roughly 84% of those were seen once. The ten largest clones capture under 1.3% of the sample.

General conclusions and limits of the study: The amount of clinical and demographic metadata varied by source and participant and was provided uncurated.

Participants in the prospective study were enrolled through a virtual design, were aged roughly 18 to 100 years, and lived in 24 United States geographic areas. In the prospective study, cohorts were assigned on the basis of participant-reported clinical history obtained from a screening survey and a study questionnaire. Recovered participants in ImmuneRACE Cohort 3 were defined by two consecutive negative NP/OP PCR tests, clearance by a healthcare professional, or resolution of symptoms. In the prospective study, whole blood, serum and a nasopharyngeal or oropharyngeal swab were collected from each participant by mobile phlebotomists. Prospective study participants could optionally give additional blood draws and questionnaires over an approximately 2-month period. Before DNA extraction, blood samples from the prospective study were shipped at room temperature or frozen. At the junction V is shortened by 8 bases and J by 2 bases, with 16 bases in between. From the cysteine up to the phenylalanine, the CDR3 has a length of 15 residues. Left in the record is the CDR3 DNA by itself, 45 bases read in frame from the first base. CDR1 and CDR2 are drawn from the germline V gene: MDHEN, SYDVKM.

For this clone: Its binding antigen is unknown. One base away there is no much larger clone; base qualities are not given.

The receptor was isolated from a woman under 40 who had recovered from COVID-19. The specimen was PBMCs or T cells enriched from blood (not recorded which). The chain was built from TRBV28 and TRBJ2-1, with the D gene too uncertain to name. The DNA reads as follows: TGTGCCAGCCGACCGATACTACGGGCCTACAATGAGCAGTTCTTC. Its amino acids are CASRPILRAYNEQFF.